This TCR beta chain was sequenced for a study of cytotoxic CD8 clonotypes in ibrutinib-treated CLL. As for the study in general: Among responders, around 24 were partial and 2 complete; after median roughly 72 months, 14 stayed remitted and some twelve progressed.

The CDR3 totals 15 residues. The germline gives CDR1 LGHNT, CDR2 FRNRAP. Findings and limits, study-wide: Ibrutinib response saw clonality rise, and progression saw it return toward baseline. Among the clonotypes, public ones were uncommon and contracted or held stable on treatment.

This table comes from immunoSEQ multiplex PCR, and its TCRdb copy is limited to in-frame clones, with some not included. This sample has 150,000 to 200,000 clones, with 72% found just once. Remarks on this clone: The antigen is undetermined. Sequence at one end of the junction differs from germline and may be a read error.

Sequences were derived from PBMCs, sampled after 24 months of ibrutinib treatment. V gene TRBV12-5 combines with J gene TRBJ2-1; TRBD2 agrees at 8 bases. This TCR was recovered from a human donor with chronic lymphocytic leukemia. CDR3 in amino acids: CASGLGLASNKEQFF. The CDR3 nucleotides read TGTGCTAGTGGTTTGGGACTAGCGTCAAACAAAGAGCAGTTCTTC.